The 27 T cell receptor beta chains below were found in one sample sequenced in a study of blood T cell repertoires in COVID-19. Some clones are missing from TCRdb's copy, which holds only in-frame ones; the method was immunoSEQ multiplex PCR. Of some 68,000 clones in the sample, 89% are singletons; the top ten hold 7.5% to 9%. Material: peripheral blood. The receptors come from a man aged 45-65 years with active COVID-19.

The genes are TRBV30 and TRBJ1-5; D gene uncertain. This CDR3 has 13 residues. CDR1 and CDR2 from the germline V gene are GTSNPN and SVGIG (reference sequence). V lost 2 bases and J lost 0, with 5 bases in between. As DNA, the CDR3 is TGTGCCTGGAGTCCAGATAGCAATCAGCCCCAGCATTTT. Its protein product is CAWSPDSNQPQHF.

J is TRBJ2-6 and V is TRBV2; D remains unclear. Per the germline V gene, CDR1 is SNHLY and CDR2 is FYNNEI. This CDR3 contains 14 residues. The V and J ends lost 5 bases and 0 bases respectively, with 5 bases between them. The CDR3 DNA reads as TGTGCCAGCAGTCTCCCCTCTGGGGCCAACGTCCTGACTTTC. Residues: CASSLPSGANVLTF.

The rearrangement joins TRBV30 to TRBJ1-1; tentative D call: TRBD1 (5 bases). V gave up 0 bases and J gave up 2 bases, with 13 bases separating them. In germline, CDR1 is GTSNPN, CDR2 SVGIG (reference sequence). This CDR3 comprises 15 residues. CDR3 coding DNA: TGTGCCTGGAGTGTACAGGTGGCAGGAAACACTGAAGCTTTCTTT. It encodes CAWSVQVAGNTEAFF.

The chain links TRBV6-5 to TRBJ2-3; 9 positions agree with TRBD2. Germline CDR1 is MNHEY and CDR2 is SVGAGI. With V trimmed by 10 bases and J by 6 bases, 8 bases remained unmatched. This CDR3 comprises 13 residues. For the CDR3, the DNA is TGTGCCATACAGCGGGGGGAATCCGATACGCAGTATTTT. Protein: CAIQRGESDTQYF.

V and J are TRBV7-6 and TRBJ2-1; 10 nucleotides line up with TRBD2. Trimming cost V 5 bases and J 7 bases; bases outside gene matches: 8. There are 15 residues in the CDR3. Germline CDR1 SGHVS, CDR2 FNYEAQ. CDR3 nucleotide sequence: TGTGCCAGCAGCCCCGATAGCGGGGGGTTTAATGAGCAGTTCTTC. The encoded protein is CASSPDSGGFNEQFF.

The chain carries TRBV5-4 and TRBJ2-1; TRBD2 is a possible D gene (5 bases). Trimming cost V 3 bases and J 2 bases, with 12 bases left between them. Germline lookup yields CDR1 SGHNT and CDR2 YYREEE (reference sequence). The CDR3 has 15 amino acids. The CDR3 nucleotides read TGTGCCAGCAGCTCCCTAGCCACCCCCTACAATGAGCAGTTCTTC. The encoded protein is CASSSLATPYNEQFF.

The chain employs TRBV6-6 and TRBJ1-2; no definite D call. CDR1 and CDR2 from the germline V gene are MNHNY and SVGAGI (reference sequence). This CDR3 has 13 residues. V was clipped by 6 bases and J by 8 bases, with 16 bases between them. This chain's CDR3 is CASSPALGGGYTF. In DNA form, the CDR3 reads TGTGCCAGCAGCCCCGCTTTGGGCGGGGGCTACACCTTC.

This clone was found once. This rearrangement joins TRBV3-1 (or the pseudogene TRBV3-2) to TRBJ1-4; the match to TRBD1 covers 8 bases. The CDR3 has 15 amino acids. Losses at the gene ends were 1 base for V and 7 bases for J; bases not matched to a gene: 5. Looked up from germline, CDR1 is LGHDT and CDR2 is YNNKEL (reference sequence). CDR3 sequence reads: CASSQGAGGPEKLFF. As DNA, the CDR3 is TGTGCCAGCAGCCAAGGGGCAGGGGGCCCTGAAAAACTGTTTTTT.

Only a few counts were recorded for this clone. V usage is TRBV6-5 and J usage is TRBJ1-6; a possible D gene is TRBD1 (6 bases). CDR1 is MNHEY, CDR2 SVGAGI, per germline. The V end lost 4 bases, the J end lost 8 bases, and 12 bases lay between the germline ends. This CDR3 is built from 14 residues. The DNA for the CDR3 is TGTGCCAGCAGTTCTACAGGGATTTATTCACCCCTCCACTTT. It yields the protein CASSSTGIYSPLHF.

The chain joins TRBV7-9 to TRBJ2-1; possibly TRBD2 for D (6 bases). Germline CDR1 is SEHNR and CDR2 is FQNEAQ (reference sequence). The V end was cut by 0 bases, the J end by 2 bases, with 11 bases between. CDR3 length: 16 amino acids. CDR3 region: CASSLAGGAAYNEQFF. CDR3 nucleotides: TGTGCCAGCAGCTTAGCTGGCGGGGCCGCCTACAATGAGCAGTTCTTC.

The chain uses TRBV14 and TRBJ2-1, with D perhaps TRBD1 (5 bases). CDR3 size: 16 residues. Germline CDR1 reads SGHDN; CDR2 reads FVKESK. Between the trimmed V and J ends, which lost 0 bases and 9 bases, there was a span of 18 bases. CDR3 sequence reads: CASSQDMSAGLGEQFF. CDR3 in DNA: TGTGCCAGCAGCCAAGATATGTCGGCAGGGTTGGGTGAGCAGTTCTTC.

This clone was seen only once. An end of the junction differs from the germline gene, which may be a read error. The chain couples TRBV10-3 to TRBJ2-7; 10 bases align to TRBD2. The V gene's germline CDR1 is ENHRY and CDR2 SYGVKD. CDR3 size: 14 residues. CDR3 loop: CAISEPPSGGAQSF. Here the CDR3 DNA reads TGTGCCATCAGTGAGCCCCCTAGCGGGGGAGCGCAGAGTTTT.

The rearrangement links TRBV4-1 to TRBJ2-7; 9 nucleotides align to TRBD1. The CDR3 spans 17 residues. V dropped 5 bases and J dropped 0; count of bases not matched to a gene: 11. Germline V gives CDR1 MGHRA, CDR2 YSYEKL. Here the CDR3 reads CASSSLRGDRDSYEQYF. DNA for the CDR3: TGCGCCAGCAGCTCACTCCGAGGGGACAGGGACTCCTACGAGCAGTACTTC.

The V and J genes are TRBV6-5 and TRBJ1-2; 8 bases match TRBD1. V lost 6 bases to trimming and J lost 9 bases; unmatched junction nucleotides: 12. From germline, CDR1 is MNHEY and CDR2 SVGAGI. The CDR3 consists of 14 residues. The CDR3 loop reads CASRVDRGPSSYTF. The CDR3, as DNA: TGTGCCAGCAGAGTAGACAGGGGTCCTTCCAGCTACACCTTC.

The chain combines TRBV11-2 with TRBJ2-3, with TRBD2 identical over 11 bases. The CDR3 length is 16 residues. Unmatched junction bases numbered 6, after V lost 5 bases and J lost 2 bases. CDR1 and CDR2 (germline): SGHAT, FQNNGV. CDR3 residues: CASSQRLAGSTDTQYF. CDR3 nucleotide sequence: TGTGCCAGCAGCCAGAGACTAGCGGGGTCCACAGATACGCAGTATTTT.

J is TRBJ1-5 and V is TRBV9; D is undetermined. V was shortened by 0 bases and J by 3 bases, with 7 bases between the two germline ends. Germline V lookup: CDR1 SGDLS, CDR2 YYNGEE. The CDR3 covers 14 residues. The CDR3 DNA sequence: TGTGCCAGCAGCGTAGGGCAGAACAATCAGCCCCAGCATTTT. The encoded protein is CASSVGQNNQPQHF. The variable domain in full, completed from reference TRBV9 and TRBJ1-5, reads DSGVTQTPKHLITATGQRVTLRCSPRSGDLSVYWYQQSLDQGLQFLIQYYNGEERAKGNILERFSAQQFPDLHSELNLSSLELGDSALYFCASSVGQNNQPQHFGDGTRLSIL.

The J gene is TRBJ2-7, the V gene TRBV5-1, with 11 positions matching TRBD1. The CDR3 is made up of 15 amino acids. CDR1 is SGHRS and CDR2 is YFSETQ in the germline V gene. Trimming at V came to 2 bases and at J to 3 bases, leaving 4 bases not matched to a gene. The CDR3 loop is CASSFGTGGVYEQYF. Written as DNA, the CDR3 is TGCGCCAGCAGCTTCGGGACAGGGGGGGTCTACGAGCAGTACTTC. Together with reference TRBV5-1 and TRBJ2-7, the CDR3 gives the full variable domain: KAGVTQTPRYLIKTRGQQVTLSCSPISGHRSVSWYQQTPGQGLQFLFEYFSETQRNKGNFPGRFSGRQFSNSRSEMNVSTLELGDSALYLCASSFGTGGVYEQYFGPGTRLTVT.

V and J are TRBV5-6 and TRBJ2-7, with 8 bases aligning to TRBD1. Per germline, CDR1 SGHDT and CDR2 YYEEEE. Trimming removed 2 bases from V and 3 bases from J; junction bases left unmatched: 4. This CDR3 is built from 14 residues. CDR3 DNA: TGTGCCAGCAGCTTCGGACAGGGATACTACGAGCAGTACTTC. Translated, it gives CASSFGQGYYEQYF.

The chain is built from TRBV2 and TRBJ1-4; D unresolved. Trimming removed 8 bases at V and 5 bases at J, with 15 bases between. This CDR3 contains 14 residues. Germline loops: CDR1 SNHLY, CDR2 FYNNEI. CDR3 in amino acids: CASGGGGGNEKLFF. The CDR3 nucleotides read TGTGCCAGCGGCGGTGGAGGAGGGAATGAAAAACTGTTTTTT.

The CDR3 region has the DNA TGCGCCAGCAGCCAGGAGATAGGCGGTTACGAGCAGTACTTC. Amino acids: CASSQEIGGYEQYF. J is TRBJ2-7 and V is TRBV4-1, with D unresolved. The germline V gene has CDR1 MGHRA and CDR2 YSYEKL. V dropped 3 bases and J dropped 4 bases, with 13 bases sitting between them. The CDR3 contains 14 residues.

V usage is TRBV19 and J usage is TRBJ2-7, with 8 bases lining up with TRBD2. Germline V gives CDR1 LNHDA, CDR2 SQIVND (reference sequence). V lost 10 bases and J lost 6; bases outside the gene matches: 8. The CDR3 spans 12 residues. The CDR3 DNA reads as TGTGCCACCTCGGGGGGGCGAGGCGAGCAGTACTTC. As protein: CATSGGRGEQYF.

The chain joins TRBV5-4 to TRBJ1-2; 9 bases fit TRBD1. CDR3 length: 15 residues. From germline, CDR1 is SGHNT and CDR2 YYREEE (reference sequence). V lost 5 bases and J lost 6; bases outside the gene matches: 11. The chain's CDR3 is CASSRRTGADDGYTF. The CDR3, as DNA: TGTGCCAGCAGTCGGAGGACAGGGGCGGATGATGGCTACACCTTC.

The gene calls are TRBV11-3 and TRBJ2-1; the match to TRBD1 covers 8 bases. CDR1 and CDR2 (germline): SGHNT, YENEEA. The length of the CDR3 is 15 residues. The V and J ends lost 3 bases and 6 bases, in that order; junction bases with no gene match: 7. The CDR3 protein is CASSFRGRTANEQFF. The CDR3 DNA is TGTGCCAGCAGCTTCAGGGGGCGTACGGCCAATGAGCAGTTCTTC. Full variable domain (rest looked up from reference TRBV11-3 and TRBJ2-1): EAGVVQSPRYKIIEKKQPVAFWCNPISGHNTLYWYLQNLGQGPELLIRYENEEAVDDSQLPKDRFSAERLKGVDSTLKIQPAELGDSAVYLCASSFRGRTANEQFFGPGTRLTVL.

The chain is built from TRBV5-1 and TRBJ2-1; 10 bases map to TRBD2. The germline CDR1 and CDR2 sequences are SGHRS and YFSETQ. The CDR3 is made up of 16 amino acids. The trim removed 0 bases at V and 2 bases at J, leaving 2 bases unmatched. The CDR3 nucleotides are TGCGCCAGCAGCTTGGCCAGCGGGGGGGCCTACAATGAGCAGTTCTTC. This gives the protein CASSLASGGAYNEQFF.

The chain employs TRBV5-1 and TRBJ2-3, with 16 bases aligning to TRBD2. With V trimmed by 4 bases and J by 6 bases, 8 bases remained unmatched. Germline values: CDR1 SGHRS, CDR2 YFSETQ. The CDR3 is 17 residues long. The DNA of the CDR3 is TGCGCCAGCAGCCGACTGGGGACTAGCGGGGGGGAGGATACGCAGTATTTT. Translation: CASSRLGTSGGEDTQYF.

The genes are TRBV2 and TRBJ1-1; 10 bases align to TRBD1. V gave up 8 bases and J gave up 1 base; unmatched junction bases: 4. The CDR3 covers 14 residues. Looked up from germline, CDR1 is SNHLY and CDR2 is FYNNEI. The CDR3 sequence is CASVRDRGNTEAFF. CDR3 nucleotides: TGTGCCAGCGTACGGGACAGGGGGAACACTGAAGCTTTCTTT.

This chain links TRBV11-3 with TRBJ2-2; the match to TRBD1 covers 8 bases. The CDR3 is 16 residues long. The germline V gene has CDR1 SGHNT and CDR2 YENEEA. With 5 bases clipped from V and 5 bases from J, the junction kept 10 bases outside the gene matches. This CDR3 is CASSPDRGGSTGELFF. As DNA, the CDR3 is TGTGCCAGCAGCCCCGACAGGGGTGGCAGTACCGGGGAGCTGTTTTTT.